The source of this TCR beta chain is a study of T cell repertoires in cytomegalovirus infection (dated by TCRdb to 2018 to 2020). For the study in its entirety: Peptide stimulations targeted recently identified HLA-C-restricted CMV epitopes, whose presentation resists viral immunomodulation, together with well-studied HLA-B-restricted epitopes. The HLA type of each donor mattered for the analysis, because public TCR beta signatures pointed to carriage of CMV infection along with the matching HLA type. Results the study describes overall, beyond this receptor: The ex vivo response was dominated by HLA-C-restricted CMV-specific TCR beta clonotypes, and the single most frequent clonotype in two of eight donors was supplied by these HLA-C-restricted clonotypes. Carriers of CMV infection plus the relevant HLA type were discriminated by the cumulative frequency of public TCR beta family members in the study cohort and in an independent roughly 340-donor cohort.

This clonotype has a handful of counts. Its antigen target is currently unknown. One junction end disagrees with the germline gene, perhaps due to a read error. The intended sense of this specimen's treatment or condition label: in vitro stimulation with specific CMV peptide epitopes to enrich CMV-specific T cells. The CDR3 spans 15 residues, from the cysteine through the phenylalanine. Kept here is only the CDR3 DNA, which spans 45 bases and is read in frame from base 1. The germline V gene (reference sequence) sets CDR1 to SSHAT and CDR2 to FNYEAQ. This sample was sequenced with an Illumina HiSeq 1500. The public sequencing data were trimmed at Q25 with fastp and processed into clonotypes with MiXCR by TCRdb, which kept only in-frame beta chains. Rows are unified per CDR3 protein, each entry keeping the most common DNA and genes. Counted in this sample were about 890,000 distinct CDR3 sequences; roughly 30% of them appeared once. Of the sample, around 15% is held by the ten largest clones.

The sequence is built from TRBV7-7 and TRBJ2-3, with 8 junctional bases fitting TRBD2. The sequence was obtained from a human donor in good health (CMV status not recorded). Some clones in this sample may be carry-over from other donors' samples. This sample comprised cultured CD8+ T cells from PBMCs, obtained from culture after CMV antigen stimulation. The nucleotides read TGTGCTAGCAGCCCCCAGCGGGGGTCGGCAGATACGCAGTATTTT. The encoded protein is CASSPQRGSADTQYF.